This T cell receptor beta chain was sequenced during a study of blood T cell repertoires in COVID-19. TCRdb's table, derived via immunoSEQ multiplex PCR, lists solely in-frame clones and lacks some. The sample yields some 390,000 clones, around 86% seen once. Germline values: CDR1 SQVTM, CDR2 ANQGSEA. Trimming removed 7 bases at V and 3 bases at J, with 7 bases between. This CDR3 contains 11 residues. The TCR comes from a human donor in a cohort sampled during active COVID-19. V usage is TRBV29-1 and J usage is TRBJ2-1, with D maybe TRBD1 (5 bases). Sequenced: peripheral blood. The CDR3, as DNA: TGCAGCGCCGACAGCTACAATGAGCAGTTCTTC. Translation gives CSADSYNEQFF.